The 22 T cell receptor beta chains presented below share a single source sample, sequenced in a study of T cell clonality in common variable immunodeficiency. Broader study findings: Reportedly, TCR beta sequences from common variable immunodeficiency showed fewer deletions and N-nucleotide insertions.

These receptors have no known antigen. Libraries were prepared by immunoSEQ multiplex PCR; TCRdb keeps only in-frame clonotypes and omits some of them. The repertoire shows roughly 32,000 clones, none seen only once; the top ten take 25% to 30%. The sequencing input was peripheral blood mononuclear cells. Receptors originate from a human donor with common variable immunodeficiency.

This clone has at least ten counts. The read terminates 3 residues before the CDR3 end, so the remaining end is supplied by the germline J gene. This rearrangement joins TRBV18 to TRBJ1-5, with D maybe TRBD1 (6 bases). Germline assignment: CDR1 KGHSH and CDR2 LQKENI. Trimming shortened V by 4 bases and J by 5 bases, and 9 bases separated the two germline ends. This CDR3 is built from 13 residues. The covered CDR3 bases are TGTGCCAGCTCACGACAGGAGGATCAGCCC. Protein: CASSRQEDQP. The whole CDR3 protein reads CASSRQEDQPQHF. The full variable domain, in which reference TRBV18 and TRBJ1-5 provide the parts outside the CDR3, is NAGVMQNPRHLVRRRGQEARLRCSPMKGHSHVYWYRQLPEEGLKFMVYLQKENIIDESGMPKERFSAEFPKEGPSILRIQQVVRGDSAAYFCASSRQEDQPQHFGDGTRLSIL.

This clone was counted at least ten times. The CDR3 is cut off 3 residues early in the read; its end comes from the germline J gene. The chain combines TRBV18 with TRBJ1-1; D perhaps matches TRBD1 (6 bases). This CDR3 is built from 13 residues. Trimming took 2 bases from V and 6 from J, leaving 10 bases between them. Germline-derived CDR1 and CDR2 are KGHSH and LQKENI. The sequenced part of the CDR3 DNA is TGTGCCAGCTCACCAGGGGGCGGCCCTGAA. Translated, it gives CASSPGGGPE. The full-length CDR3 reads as CASSPGGGPEAFF.

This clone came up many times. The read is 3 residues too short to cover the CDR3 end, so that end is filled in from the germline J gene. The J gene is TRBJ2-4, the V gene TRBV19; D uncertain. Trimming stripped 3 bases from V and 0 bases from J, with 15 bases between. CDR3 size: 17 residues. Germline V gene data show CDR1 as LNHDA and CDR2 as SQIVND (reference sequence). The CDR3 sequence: CASSINTARLAKNIQYF. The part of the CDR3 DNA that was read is TGTGCCAGTAGTATCAACACAGCCAGGTTAGCCAAAAACATT.

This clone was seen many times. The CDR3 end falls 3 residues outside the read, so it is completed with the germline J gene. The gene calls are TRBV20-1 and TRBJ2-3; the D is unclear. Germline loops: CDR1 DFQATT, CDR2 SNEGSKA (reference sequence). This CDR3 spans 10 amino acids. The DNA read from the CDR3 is TGCAGTGCCCCTACGGTAGCG. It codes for CSAPTVA. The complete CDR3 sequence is CSAPTVAQYF.

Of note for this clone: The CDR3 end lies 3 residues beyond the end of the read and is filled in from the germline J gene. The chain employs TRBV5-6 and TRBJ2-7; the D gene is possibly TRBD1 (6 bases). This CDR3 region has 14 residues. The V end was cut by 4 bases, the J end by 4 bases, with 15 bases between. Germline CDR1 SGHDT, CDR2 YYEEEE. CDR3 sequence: CASSETTGVYEQYF. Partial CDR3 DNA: TGTGCCAGCAGCGAGACGACAGGTGTGTACGAG.

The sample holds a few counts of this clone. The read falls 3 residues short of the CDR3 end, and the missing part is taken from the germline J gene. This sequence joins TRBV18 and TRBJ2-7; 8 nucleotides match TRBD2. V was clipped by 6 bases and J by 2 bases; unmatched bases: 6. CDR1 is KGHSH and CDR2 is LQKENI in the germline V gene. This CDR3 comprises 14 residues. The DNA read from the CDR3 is TGTGCCAGCTCCCGGGGGGGGTACGCCTACGAG. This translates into CASSRGGYAYE. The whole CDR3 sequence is CASSRGGYAYEQYF.

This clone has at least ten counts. The CDR3 sequence is CASSPLGAHSEQFF. The sequenced part of the CDR3 DNA is TGTGCCAGCTCACCACTTGGGGCCCATAGTGAG. This chain connects TRBV18 to TRBJ2-1, with a possible D match to TRBD1 (5 bases). The sequenced fragment ends 3 residues before the CDR3 boundary, so the rest is inferred from the germline J gene. CDR3 length: 14 amino acids. Trimming removed 1 base at V and 9 bases at J, with 13 bases between. Germline V gene sequence: CDR1 KGHSH, CDR2 LQKENI.

The sequenced part of the CDR3 DNA is TGTGCCAGCTCACCCTACAGTAATAGCAATCAGCCC. It encodes CASSPYSNSNQP. The full CDR3 protein is CASSPYSNSNQPQHF. The chain recombines TRBV18 with TRBJ1-5; D not resolved. The read gets to within 3 residues of the CDR3 end, and the germline J gene fills in the rest. Trimming shortened V by 3 bases and J by 0 bases, and 9 bases separated the two germline ends. The CDR3 extends over 15 amino acids. Looked up from germline, CDR1 is KGHSH and CDR2 is LQKENI. Filled out from reference TRBV18 and TRBJ1-5, the complete variable domain reads NAGVMQNPRHLVRRRGQEARLRCSPMKGHSHVYWYRQLPEEGLKFMVYLQKENIIDESGMPKERFSAEFPKEGPSILRIQQVVRGDSAAYFCASSPYSNSNQPQHFGDGTRLSIL.

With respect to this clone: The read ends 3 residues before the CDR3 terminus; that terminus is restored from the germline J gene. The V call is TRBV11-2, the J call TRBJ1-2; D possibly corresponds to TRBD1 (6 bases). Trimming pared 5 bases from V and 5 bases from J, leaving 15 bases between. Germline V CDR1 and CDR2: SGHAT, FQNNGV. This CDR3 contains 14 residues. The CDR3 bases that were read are TGTGCCAGCAGCCCGGACAGTACGTGGTATGGC. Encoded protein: CASSPDSTWYG. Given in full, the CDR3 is CASSPDSTWYGYTF.

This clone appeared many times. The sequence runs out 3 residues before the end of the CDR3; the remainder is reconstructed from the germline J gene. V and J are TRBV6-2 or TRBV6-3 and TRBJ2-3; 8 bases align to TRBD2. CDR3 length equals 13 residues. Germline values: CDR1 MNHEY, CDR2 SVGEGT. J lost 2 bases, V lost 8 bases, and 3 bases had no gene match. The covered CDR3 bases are TGTGCCAGCGGTAGCGGGAACACAGATACG. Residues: CASGSGNTDT. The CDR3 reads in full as CASGSGNTDTQYF.

CDR3 region: CAWSVRLAGEQYF. The CDR3 bases that were read are TGTGCCTGGAGTGTACGTCTAGCTGGCGAG. V and J are TRBV30 and TRBJ2-7; D is possibly TRBD2 (5 bases). The CDR3 end lies 3 residues beyond the end of the read and is filled in from the germline J gene. The CDR3 has 13 residues. Germline CDR1 reads GTSNPN; CDR2 reads SVGIG (reference sequence). Trimming left V 0 bases short and J 6 bases short, with 12 bases between. Combining the CDR3 with reference TRBV30 and TRBJ2-7 gives the whole variable domain SQTIHQWPATLVQPVGSPLSLECTVEGTSNPNLYWYRQAAGRGLQLLFYSVGIGQISSEVPQNLSASRPQDRQFILSSKKLLLSDSGFYLCAWSVRLAGEQYFGPGTRLTVT.

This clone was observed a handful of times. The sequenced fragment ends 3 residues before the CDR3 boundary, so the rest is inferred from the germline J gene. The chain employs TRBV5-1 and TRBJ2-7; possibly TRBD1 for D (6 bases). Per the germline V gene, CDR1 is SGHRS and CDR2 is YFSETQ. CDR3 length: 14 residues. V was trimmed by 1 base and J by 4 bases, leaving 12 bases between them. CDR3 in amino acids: CASSLPGVGYEQYF. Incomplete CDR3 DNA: TGCGCCAGCAGCTTGCCAGGGGTCGGATACGAG.

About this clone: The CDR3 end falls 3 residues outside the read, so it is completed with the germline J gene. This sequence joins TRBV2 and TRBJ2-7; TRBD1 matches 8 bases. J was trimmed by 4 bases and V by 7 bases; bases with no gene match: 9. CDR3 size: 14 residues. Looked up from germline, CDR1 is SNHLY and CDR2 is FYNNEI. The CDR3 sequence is CASTGRQGAYEQYF. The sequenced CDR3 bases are TGTGCCAGCACCGGAAGGCAGGGGGCTTACGAG.

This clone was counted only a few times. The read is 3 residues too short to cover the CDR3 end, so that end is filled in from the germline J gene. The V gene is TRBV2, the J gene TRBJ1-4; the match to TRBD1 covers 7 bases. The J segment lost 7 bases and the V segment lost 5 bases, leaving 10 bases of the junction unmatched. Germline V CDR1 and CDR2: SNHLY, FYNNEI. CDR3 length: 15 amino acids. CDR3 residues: CASSTPTGPAEKLFF. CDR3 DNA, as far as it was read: TGTGCCAGCAGTACCCCGACAGGGCCTGCTGAAAAA.

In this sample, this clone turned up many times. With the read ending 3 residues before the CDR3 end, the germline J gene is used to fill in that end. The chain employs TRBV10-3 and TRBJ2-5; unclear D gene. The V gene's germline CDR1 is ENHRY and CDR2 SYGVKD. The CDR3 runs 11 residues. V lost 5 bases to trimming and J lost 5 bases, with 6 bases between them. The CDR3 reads CAISSLETQYF. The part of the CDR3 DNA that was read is TGTGCCATCAGTTCATTGGAGACC.

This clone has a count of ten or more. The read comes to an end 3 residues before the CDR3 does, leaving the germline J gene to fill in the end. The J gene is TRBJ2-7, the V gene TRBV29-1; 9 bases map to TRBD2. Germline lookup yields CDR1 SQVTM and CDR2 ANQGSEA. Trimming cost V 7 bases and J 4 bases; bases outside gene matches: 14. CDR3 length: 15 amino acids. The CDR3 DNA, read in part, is TGCAGCGCAAAAGAGGAGCGACTAGCGGCTTACGAG. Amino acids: CSAKEERLAAYE. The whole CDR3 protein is CSAKEERLAAYEQYF.

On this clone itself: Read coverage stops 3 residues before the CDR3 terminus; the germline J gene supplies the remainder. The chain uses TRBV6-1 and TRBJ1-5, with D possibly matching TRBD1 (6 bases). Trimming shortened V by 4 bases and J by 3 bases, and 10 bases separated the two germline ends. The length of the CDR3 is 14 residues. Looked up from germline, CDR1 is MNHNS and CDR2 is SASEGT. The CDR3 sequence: CASSGNRVNQPQHF. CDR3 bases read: TGTGCCAGCAGTGGGAACAGGGTCAATCAGCCC.

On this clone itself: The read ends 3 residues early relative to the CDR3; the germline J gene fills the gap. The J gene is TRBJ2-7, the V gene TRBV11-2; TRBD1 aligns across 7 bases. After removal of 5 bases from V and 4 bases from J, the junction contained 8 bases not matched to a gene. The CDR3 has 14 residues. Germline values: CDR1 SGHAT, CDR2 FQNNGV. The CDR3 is CASSPPGQHYEQYF. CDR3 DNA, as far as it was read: TGTGCCAGCAGCCCACCGGGACAGCATTACGAG. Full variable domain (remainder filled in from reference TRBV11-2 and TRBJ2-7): EAGVAQSPRYKIIEKRQSVAFWCNPISGHATLYWYQQILGQGPKLLIQFQNNGVVDDSQLPKDRFSAERLKGVDSTLKIQPAKLEDSAVYLCASSPPGQHYEQYFGPGTRLTVT.

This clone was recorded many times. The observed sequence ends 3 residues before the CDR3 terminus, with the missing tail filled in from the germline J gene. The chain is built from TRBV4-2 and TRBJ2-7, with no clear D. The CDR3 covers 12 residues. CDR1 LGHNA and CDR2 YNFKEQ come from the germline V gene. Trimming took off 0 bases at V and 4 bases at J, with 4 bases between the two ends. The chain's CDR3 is CASSQDRYEQYF. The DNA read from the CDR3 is TGTGCCAGCAGCCAAGATAGATACGAG.

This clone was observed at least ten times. The CDR3 protein is CASRSTGATGELFF. The sequenced part of the CDR3 DNA is TGCGCCAGCCGATCTACTGGTGCTACCGGGGAG. The chain recombines TRBV5-1 with TRBJ2-2; D ambiguous. Read sequence stops 3 residues before the CDR3 end, and the germline J gene provides the missing end. Deletions cut 7 bases from V and 5 bases from J, with 15 bases between. CDR3 length equals 14 residues. Germline CDR1 SGHRS, CDR2 YFSETQ.

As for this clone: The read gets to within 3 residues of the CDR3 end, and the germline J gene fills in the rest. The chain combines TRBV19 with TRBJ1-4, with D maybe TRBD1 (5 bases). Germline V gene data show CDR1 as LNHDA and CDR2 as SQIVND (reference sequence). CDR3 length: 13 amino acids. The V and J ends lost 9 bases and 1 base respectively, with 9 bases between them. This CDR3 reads CASGGGTNEKLFF. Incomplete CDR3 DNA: TGTGCCAGCGGGGGAGGAACTAATGAAAAA.

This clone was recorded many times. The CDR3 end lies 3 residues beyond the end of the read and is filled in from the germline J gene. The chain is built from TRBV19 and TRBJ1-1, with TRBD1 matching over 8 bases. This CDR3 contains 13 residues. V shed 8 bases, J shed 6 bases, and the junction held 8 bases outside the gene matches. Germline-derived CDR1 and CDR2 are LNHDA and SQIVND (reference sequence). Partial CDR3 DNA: TGTGCCAGTCGAACAGGGGGTTTCGCTGAA. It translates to CASRTGGFAE. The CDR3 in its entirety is CASRTGGFAEAFF.